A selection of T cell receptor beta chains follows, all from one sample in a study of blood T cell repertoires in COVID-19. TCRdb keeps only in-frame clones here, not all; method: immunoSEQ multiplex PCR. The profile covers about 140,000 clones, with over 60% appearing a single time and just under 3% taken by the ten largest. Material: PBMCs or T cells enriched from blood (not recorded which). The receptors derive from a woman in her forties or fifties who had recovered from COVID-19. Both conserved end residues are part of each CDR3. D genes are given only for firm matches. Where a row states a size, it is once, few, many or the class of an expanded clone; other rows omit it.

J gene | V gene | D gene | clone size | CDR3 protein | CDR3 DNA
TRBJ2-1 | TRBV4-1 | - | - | CASSLGPLVNNEQFF | TGCGCCAGCAGTTTGGGGCCCTTAGTTAACAATGAGCAGTTCTTC
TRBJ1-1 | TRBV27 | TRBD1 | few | CASSLSQGVGAFF | TGTGCCAGCAGTTTAAGCCAGGGGGTTGGAGCTTTCTTT
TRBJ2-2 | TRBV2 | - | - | CASTEGLLNTGELFF | TGTGCCAGCACCGAGGGTCTCTTAAACACCGGGGAGCTGTTTTTT
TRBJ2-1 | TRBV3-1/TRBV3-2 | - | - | CASSQAEGSSYNEQFF | TGTGCCAGCAGCCAAGCGGAAGGGAGTTCCTACAATGAGCAGTTCTTC
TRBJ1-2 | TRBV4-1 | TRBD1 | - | CASSQETRGPGYGYTF | TGCGCCAGCAGCCAAGAGACCAGGGGGCCGGGGTATGGCTACACCTTC
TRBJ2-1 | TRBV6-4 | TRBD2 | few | CASPVTSGGAGSNEQFF | TGTGCCAGCCCGGTTACTAGCGGGGGGGCCGGATCCAATGAGCAGTTCTTC
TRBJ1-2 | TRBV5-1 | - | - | CASSLTDYGYTF | TGCGCCAGCAGCCTCACAGACTATGGCTACACCTTC
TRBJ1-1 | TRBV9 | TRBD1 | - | CASSTQTGPNTEAFF | TGTGCCAGCAGCACTCAGACAGGGCCGAACACTGAAGCTTTCTTT
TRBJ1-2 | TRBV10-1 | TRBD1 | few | CASSFDRGYGYTF | TGCGCCAGCAGTTTCGACAGGGGCTATGGCTACACCTTC
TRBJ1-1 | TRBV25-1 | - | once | CASRRTENTEAFF | TGTGCCAGCAGGAGGACAGAGAACACTGAAGCTTTCTTT
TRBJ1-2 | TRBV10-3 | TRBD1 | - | CAISKGDRNYGYTF | TGTGCCATCAGTAAGGGGGACAGGAACTATGGCTACACCTTC
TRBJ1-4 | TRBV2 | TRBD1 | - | CASRGDSSNEKLFF | TGTGCCAGCAGGGGGGACAGCTCTAATGAAAAACTGTTTTTT
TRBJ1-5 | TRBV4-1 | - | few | CASSQFDGQGVKYSNQPQHF | TGCGCCAGCAGCCAATTCGACGGCCAAGGAGTTAAATATAGCAATCAGCCCCAGCATTTT
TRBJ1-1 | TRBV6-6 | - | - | CASRPFGEGVAFF | TGTGCCAGCAGGCCCTTCGGGGAGGGAGTAGCTTTCTTT
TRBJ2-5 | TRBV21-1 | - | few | CASSNLTQGGGTETQYF | TGTGCCAGCAGCAATTTGACCCAGGGGGGCGGGACAGAGACCCAGTACTTC
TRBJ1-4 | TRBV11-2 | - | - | CASSLRGGEKLFF | TGTGCCAGCAGCTTAAGAGGAGGCGAAAAACTGTTTTTT
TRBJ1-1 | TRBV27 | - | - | CASSFWGANTEAFF | TGTGCCAGCAGTTTTTGGGGCGCAAACACTGAAGCTTTCTTT
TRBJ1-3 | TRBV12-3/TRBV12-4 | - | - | CASSSNHHTIYF | TGTGCCAGCAGTTCTAATCACCACACCATATATTTT